The next 11 T cell receptor beta chains were all read from a single sample in a study of cytomegalovirus exposure and HLA in healthy donors. Researchers ran the PCR with 60 Vbeta and 13 Jbeta primers. Some clones are missing from TCRdb's copy, which holds only in-frame ones; the method was immunoSEQ multiplex PCR. Among 160,000 or so clones listed, roughly four fifths were seen once. The specimen sequenced was PBMCs. These receptors all come from a female donor in good health and CMV-seronegative.

The chain joins TRBV6-5 to TRBJ2-1, with 9 bases that match TRBD1. The germline V gene encodes CDR1 MNHEY and CDR2 SVGAGI. The trim removed 2 bases at V and 7 bases at J, leaving 6 bases unmatched. This CDR3 contains 15 residues. CDR3 bases: TGTGCCAGCAGTTACGGGGGACAGGGATGGAATGAGCAGTTCTTC. Translated: CASSYGGQGWNEQFF.

V is TRBV30 and J is TRBJ1-3; 10 positions agree with TRBD1. The CDR3 consists of 15 residues. Germline V gene data show CDR1 as GTSNPN and CDR2 as SVGIG (reference sequence). Losses at the gene ends were 4 bases for V and 0 bases for J; bases not matched to a gene: 3. The CDR3 sequence is CAWTWTGGSGNTIYF. In DNA form, the CDR3 reads TGTGCCTGGACCTGGACAGGGGGCTCTGGAAACACCATATATTTT.

The chain uses TRBV6-1 and TRBJ1-2; the D is unclear. V was shortened by 4 bases and J by 2 bases, with 11 bases between the two germline ends. The CDR3 extends over 14 amino acids. Germline CDR1 MNHNS, CDR2 SASEGT. The CDR3 region is CASSGGGLNYGYTF. CDR3 in DNA: TGTGCCAGCAGTGGAGGTGGCTTAAACTATGGCTACACCTTC.

The chain carries TRBV29-1 and TRBJ1-1; D remains unclear. The germline V gene has CDR1 SQVTM and CDR2 ANQGSEA. CDR3 length: 12 amino acids. Trimming left V 5 bases short and J 3 bases short, with 10 bases between. CDR3 amino acids: CSVQSGYTEAFF. As DNA, the CDR3 is TGCAGCGTTCAATCGGGTTACACTGAAGCTTTCTTT.

This rearrangement joins TRBV6-6 to TRBJ1-5; TRBD1 matches 8 bases. The CDR3 runs to 15 residues. Unmatched junction bases numbered 9, after V lost 4 bases and J lost 7 bases. CDR1 and CDR2 (germline): MNHNY, SVGAGI (reference sequence). CDR3 protein: CASSSGTGLWQPQHF. CDR3 sequence (DNA): TGTGCCAGCAGTTCCGGGACAGGATTATGGCAGCCCCAGCATTTT.

V usage is TRBV9 and J usage is TRBJ1-2; D gene ambiguous. Trimming took off 0 bases at V and 6 bases at J, with 6 bases between the two ends. The germline CDR1 and CDR2 sequences are SGDLS and YYNGEE. The CDR3 extends over 12 amino acids. The CDR3 bases are TGTGCCAGCAGCGTAGCTACGGATGGCTACACCTTC. It yields the protein CASSVATDGYTF.

This sequence joins TRBV18 and TRBJ1-3; TRBD1 is a possible D gene (5 bases). Germline V gene sequence: CDR1 KGHSH, CDR2 LQKENI. This CDR3 spans 16 amino acids. Deletions cut 2 bases from V and 4 bases from J, with 15 bases between. CDR3: CASSPVSGLSGNTIYF. DNA for the CDR3: TGTGCCAGCTCACCAGTCTCAGGGCTATCGGGAAACACCATATATTTT.

The chain has TRBV28 and TRBJ2-7; 11 nucleotides match TRBD2. The CDR3 loop spans 15 amino acids. Germline CDR1 and CDR2: MDHEN and SYDVKM. J gave up 3 bases and V 7 bases, and 8 bases lay outside the gene matches. CDR3 in amino acids: CASTTSGSEDYEQYF. As DNA, the CDR3 is TGTGCCAGCACTACTAGCGGGAGCGAAGACTACGAGCAGTACTTC.

V usage is TRBV29-1 and J usage is TRBJ1-2; a possible D gene is TRBD1 (5 bases). V lost 6 bases to trimming and J lost 5 bases, with 7 bases between them. Germline V CDR1 and CDR2: SQVTM, ANQGSEA. This CDR3 is 10 amino acids long. The CDR3 reads CSVTGYGYTF. DNA for the CDR3: TGCAGCGTAACAGGTTATGGCTACACCTTC.

The chain combines TRBV11-2 with TRBJ1-5, with 7 nucleotides matching TRBD1. The CDR3 sequence is 19 residues long. Germline lookup yields CDR1 SGHAT and CDR2 FQNNGV. J gave up 0 bases and V 5 bases, and 16 bases lay outside the gene matches. The CDR3, as DNA: TGTGCCAGCAGCCCGCAAGACAGGGCGGAGGATTATAGCAATCAGCCCCAGCATTTT. This translates into CASSPQDRAEDYSNQPQHF.

This sequence joins TRBV5-4 and TRBJ2-7; 8 bases match TRBD1. CDR3 length: 14 residues. Germline V CDR1 and CDR2: SGHNT, YYREEE (reference sequence). With 4 bases clipped from V and 2 bases from J, the junction kept 5 bases outside the gene matches. The CDR3, as DNA: TGTGCCAGCAGCCAAGACAGGGGAACCTACGAGCAGTACTTC. It yields the protein CASSQDRGTYEQYF.